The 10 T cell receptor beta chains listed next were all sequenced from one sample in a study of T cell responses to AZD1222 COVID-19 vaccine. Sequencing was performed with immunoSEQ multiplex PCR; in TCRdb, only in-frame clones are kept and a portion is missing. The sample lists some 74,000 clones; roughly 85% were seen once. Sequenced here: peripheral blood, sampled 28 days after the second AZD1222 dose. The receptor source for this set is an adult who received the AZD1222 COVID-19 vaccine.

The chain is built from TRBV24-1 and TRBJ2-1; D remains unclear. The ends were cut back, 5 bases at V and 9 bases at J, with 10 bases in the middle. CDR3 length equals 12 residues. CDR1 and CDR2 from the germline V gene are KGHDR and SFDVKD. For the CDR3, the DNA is TGTGCCACCAGTGCCCGAACGGGTGAGCAGTTCTTC. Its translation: CATSARTGEQFF.

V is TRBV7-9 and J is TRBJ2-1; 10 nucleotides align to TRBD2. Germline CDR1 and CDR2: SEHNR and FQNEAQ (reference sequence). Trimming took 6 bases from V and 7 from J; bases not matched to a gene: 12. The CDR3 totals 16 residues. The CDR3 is CASRQPLAGRGNEQFF. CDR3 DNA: TGTGCCAGCAGGCAACCACTAGCGGGAAGAGGTAATGAGCAGTTCTTC.

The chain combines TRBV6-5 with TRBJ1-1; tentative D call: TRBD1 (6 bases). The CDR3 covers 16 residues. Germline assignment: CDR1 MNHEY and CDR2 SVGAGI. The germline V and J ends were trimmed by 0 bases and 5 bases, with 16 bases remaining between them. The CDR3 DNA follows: TGTGCCAGCAGTTACTCGGGGGGGGCCCTGAGGACTGAAGCTTTCTTT. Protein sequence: CASSYSGGALRTEAFF.

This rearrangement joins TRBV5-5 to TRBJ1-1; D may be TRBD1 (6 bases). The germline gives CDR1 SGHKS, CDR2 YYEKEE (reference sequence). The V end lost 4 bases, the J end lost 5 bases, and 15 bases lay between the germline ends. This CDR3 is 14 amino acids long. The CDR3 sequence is CASSPGLQGTEAFF. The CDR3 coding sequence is TGTGCCAGCAGCCCGGGACTCCAGGGGACTGAAGCTTTCTTT. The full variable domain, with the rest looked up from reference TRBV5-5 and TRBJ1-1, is DAGVTQSPTHLIKTRGQQVTLRCSPISGHKSVSWYQQVLGQGPQFIFQYYEKEERGRGNFPDRFSARQFPNYSSELNVNALLLGDSALYLCASSPGLQGTEAFFGQGTRLTVV.

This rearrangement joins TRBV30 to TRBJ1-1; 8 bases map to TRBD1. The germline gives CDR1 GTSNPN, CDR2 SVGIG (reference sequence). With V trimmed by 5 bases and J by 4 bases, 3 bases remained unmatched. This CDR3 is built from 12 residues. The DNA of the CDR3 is TGTGCCTGGGACGACAGGGGCACTGAAGCTTTCTTT. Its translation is CAWDDRGTEAFF.

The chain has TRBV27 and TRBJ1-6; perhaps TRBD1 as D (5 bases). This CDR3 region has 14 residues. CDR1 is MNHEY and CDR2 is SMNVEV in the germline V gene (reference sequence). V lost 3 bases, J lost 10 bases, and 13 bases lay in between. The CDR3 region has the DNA TGTGCCAGCAGTTTTGAGAGGGGTGGATCACCCCTCCACTTT. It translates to CASSFERGGSPLHF.

This chain's CDR3 is CATAIQGLGVNEQFF. CDR3 sequence (DNA): TGCGCCACTGCAATCCAGGGCCTAGGGGTCAATGAGCAGTTCTTC. This chain joins TRBV5-1 and TRBJ2-1; D possibly corresponds to TRBD1 (5 bases). Germline-derived CDR1 and CDR2 are SGHRS and YFSETQ. Trimming removed 9 bases from V and 6 bases from J, with 22 bases in between. The CDR3 runs 15 residues.

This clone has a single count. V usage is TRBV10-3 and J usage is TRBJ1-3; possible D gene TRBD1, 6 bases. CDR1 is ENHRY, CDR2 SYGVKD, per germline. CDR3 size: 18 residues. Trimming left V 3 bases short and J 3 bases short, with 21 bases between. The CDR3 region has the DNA TGTGCCATCAGTGAATGGGACCCAGGGGCGAGGGGTGGAAACACCATATATTTT. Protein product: CAISEWDPGARGGNTIYF.

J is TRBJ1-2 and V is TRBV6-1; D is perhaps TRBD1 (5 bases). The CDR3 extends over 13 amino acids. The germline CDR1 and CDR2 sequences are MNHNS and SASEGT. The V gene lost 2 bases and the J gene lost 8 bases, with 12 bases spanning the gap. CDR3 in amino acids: CASSENGPGGYTF. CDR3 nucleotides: TGTGCCAGCAGTGAAAACGGCCCAGGGGGCTACACCTTC.

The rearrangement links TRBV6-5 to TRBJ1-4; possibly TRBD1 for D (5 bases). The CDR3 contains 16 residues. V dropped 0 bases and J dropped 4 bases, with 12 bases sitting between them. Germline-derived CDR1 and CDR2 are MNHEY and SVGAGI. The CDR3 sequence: CASSYSSTGINEKLFF. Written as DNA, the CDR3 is TGTGCCAGCAGTTACTCGTCAACAGGAATTAATGAAAAACTGTTTTTT.